Presented here are 18 T cell receptor beta chains from one specimen sequenced in a study of T cell responses to AZD1222 COVID-19 vaccine. The data were produced by immunoSEQ multiplex PCR, yet TCRdb's version contains in-frame clones alone and is incomplete. Of more than 80,000 clones in the sample, approximately 90% were seen once. This sample comprised peripheral blood, obtained 28 days after the second AZD1222 dose. The source is an adult who received the AZD1222 COVID-19 vaccine.

The genes are TRBV11-3 and TRBJ2-1; either TRBD1 or TRBD2 may supply D (5 bases each). Germline lookup yields CDR1 SGHNT and CDR2 YENEEA. V lost 6 bases and J 10 bases, leaving 13 bases between the germline ends. The CDR3 length is 12 residues. The CDR3 loop is CASSLSGTEQFF. Here the CDR3 DNA reads TGTGCCAGCAGTCTCTCGGGGACCGAGCAGTTCTTC. Full variable domain (outside the CDR3, taken from reference TRBV11-3 and TRBJ2-1): EAGVVQSPRYKIIEKKQPVAFWCNPISGHNTLYWYLQNLGQGPELLIRYENEEAVDDSQLPKDRFSAERLKGVDSTLKIQPAELGDSAVYLCASSLSGTEQFFGPGTRLTVL.

The chain uses TRBV27 and TRBJ2-2; 7 bases fit TRBD2. V lost 3 bases to trimming and J lost 1 base; unmatched junction nucleotides: 2. CDR1 and CDR2 (germline): MNHEY, SMNVEV (reference sequence). The CDR3 extends over 15 amino acids. CDR3 loop: CASSLWEGNTGELFF. CDR3 nucleotides: TGTGCCAGCAGTTTGTGGGAGGGGAACACCGGGGAGCTGTTTTTT.

CDR3 residues: CSVGPSDTQYF. In nucleotides, the CDR3 is TGCAGCGTCGGGCCGTCGGATACGCAGTATTTT. V usage is TRBV29-1 and J usage is TRBJ2-3; D is undetermined. V lost 6 bases to trimming and J lost 6 bases, with 10 bases between them. Germline-derived CDR1 and CDR2 are SQVTM and ANQGSEA. This CDR3 comprises 11 residues.

The rearrangement uses TRBV28 and TRBJ2-6; 11 positions agree with TRBD1. V shed 5 bases and J 0 bases; nucleotides not matched to a gene: 0. The CDR3 length is 16 residues. The germline CDR1 and CDR2 sequences are MDHEN and SYDVKM. This CDR3 reads CASSGTGGSGANVLTF. The CDR3 DNA reads as TGTGCCAGCAGTGGGACAGGGGGCTCTGGGGCCAACGTCCTGACTTTC.

V usage is TRBV6-2 or TRBV6-3 and J usage is TRBJ2-7; TRBD1 matches 8 bases. Germline CDR1 is MNHEY and CDR2 is SVGEGT. V trimming: 6 bases; J trimming: 1 base; junction bases outside the gene matches: 14. There are 17 residues in the CDR3. The CDR3: CASSLAATWDRSYEQYF. The CDR3 DNA follows: TGTGCCAGCAGCCTAGCCGCGACTTGGGACAGGTCCTACGAGCAGTACTTC.

The chain couples TRBV10-1 to TRBJ2-7, with D possibly TRBD2 on 6 matching bases. The germline CDR1 and CDR2 sequences are WNHNN and SYGVQD (reference sequence). The CDR3 consists of 13 residues. V was trimmed by 10 bases and J by 4 bases, leaving 17 bases between them. For the CDR3, the DNA is TGCGCCAACCTTAACGGGAGAGTTTACGAGCAGTACTTC. Its protein is CANLNGRVYEQYF.

The chain carries TRBV27 and TRBJ1-2, with TRBD1 identical over 9 bases. CDR1 is MNHEY, CDR2 SMNVEV, per germline (reference sequence). Germline trimming cut 5 bases from V and 0 bases from J; bases unmatched to any gene: 4. The CDR3 is 15 residues long. The CDR3 here is CASSPGTGTNYGYTF. The CDR3 DNA follows: TGTGCCAGCAGTCCCGGGACAGGGACTAACTATGGCTACACCTTC.

J is TRBJ1-2 and V is TRBV7-9; tentative D call: TRBD1 (6 bases). The germline V gene has CDR1 SEHNR and CDR2 FQNEAQ (reference sequence). This CDR3 region has 15 residues. Trimming stripped 1 base from V and 0 bases from J, with 9 bases between. Written as DNA, the CDR3 is TGTGCCAGCAGCTTAGGCAGGGGCACTAACTATGGCTACACCTTC. Amino acids: CASSLGRGTNYGYTF.

This chain connects TRBV18 to TRBJ1-1; TRBD1 is a possible D gene (6 bases). Trimming took 8 bases from V and 2 from J, leaving 12 bases between them. The CDR3 totals 13 residues. CDR1 is KGHSH, CDR2 LQKENI, per germline. The CDR3 DNA reads TGTGCCAGCCGGCAGGGGTTTAACACTGAAGCTTTCTTT. This encodes CASRQGFNTEAFF.

The chain combines TRBV7-8 with TRBJ2-7; 7 bases line up with TRBD2. V was pared by 1 base and J by 3 bases, with 9 bases of the junction left unmatched. This CDR3 is 16 amino acids long. Germline CDR1 and CDR2: SGHVS and FQNEAQ. The CDR3 protein is CASSLGEGGVLYEQYF. For the CDR3, the DNA is TGTGCCAGCAGCTTAGGGGAGGGAGGGGTACTCTACGAGCAGTACTTC.

J is TRBJ2-7 and V is TRBV10-3; 10 positions match TRBD1. Trimming cost V 10 bases and J 5 bases; bases outside gene matches: 17. This CDR3 has 16 amino acids. Germline CDR1 is ENHRY and CDR2 is SYGVKD. The CDR3 loop reads CATSGGSTGTGDEQYF. CDR3 sequence (DNA): TGTGCCACATCAGGGGGTAGCACCGGGACAGGGGACGAGCAGTACTTC.

J is TRBJ1-5 and V is TRBV20-1; D gene unclear. V lost 3 bases and J lost 0, with 15 bases in between. Germline V lookup: CDR1 DFQATT, CDR2 SNEGSKA (reference sequence). The CDR3 sequence is 16 residues long. The CDR3 region has the DNA TGCAGTGCTAGTATCAGGAGCCTTTATAGCAATCAGCCCCAGCATTTT. It yields the protein CSASIRSLYSNQPQHF.

This sequence joins TRBV5-1 and TRBJ2-1, with D uncertain. V lost 2 bases, J lost 8 bases, and 11 bases lay in between. This CDR3 spans 13 amino acids. Germline lookup yields CDR1 SGHRS and CDR2 YFSETQ. CDR3 nucleotides: TGCGCCAGCAGCTTTTTGGGTCCGGATGAGCAGTTCTTC. Protein product: CASSFLGPDEQFF.

This chain links TRBV6-5 with TRBJ2-5, with D possibly being TRBD1 (6 bases). The CDR3 loop spans 15 amino acids. Per germline, CDR1 MNHEY and CDR2 SVGAGI. V was clipped by 0 bases and J by 4 bases, with 12 bases between them. CDR3 protein: CASSYSLKGGETQYF. The CDR3 coding sequence is TGTGCCAGCAGTTACTCGCTCAAAGGGGGAGAGACCCAGTACTTC.

A single count supports this clone. The rearrangement links TRBV7-9 to TRBJ2-2; TRBD2 matches 11 bases. This CDR3 comprises 16 residues. The germline V gene has CDR1 SEHNR and CDR2 FQNEAQ (reference sequence). Trimming took 4 bases from V and 5 from J; bases not matched to a gene: 6. CDR3 in amino acids: CASSYHSGRGTGELFF. The CDR3 coding sequence is TGTGCCAGCAGCTACCATAGCGGGAGGGGAACCGGGGAGCTGTTTTTT.

The sample holds a few counts of this clone. The J gene is TRBJ1-2, the V gene TRBV7-9, with D possibly matching TRBD1 (5 bases). The V gene's germline CDR1 is SEHNR and CDR2 FQNEAQ (reference sequence). CDR3 size: 13 residues. Between the trimmed V and J ends, which lost 5 bases and 6 bases, there was a span of 13 bases. CDR3: CASSLGDEDGYTF. The CDR3 coding sequence is TGTGCCAGCAGCCTGGGGGATGAGGATGGCTACACCTTC.

The chain carries TRBV5-4 and TRBJ2-7; 10 bases are shared with TRBD2. Germline-derived CDR1 and CDR2 are SGHNT and YYREEE (reference sequence). CDR3 length: 15 residues. V lost 5 bases, J lost 0 bases, and 5 bases stayed unmatched. CDR3 sequence (DNA): TGTGCCAGCAGTAGTAGCGGGAGGAGCTCCTACGAGCAGTACTTC. It specifies CASSSSGRSSYEQYF.

The chain recombines TRBV18 with TRBJ2-2; D possibly corresponds to TRBD1 (6 bases). The CDR3 runs 16 residues. V shed 3 bases and J shed 0 bases, with 11 bases lying between them. Per the germline V gene, CDR1 is KGHSH and CDR2 is LQKENI. The CDR3 is CASSPQGQTNTGELFF. CDR3 sequence (DNA): TGTGCCAGCTCACCCCAAGGACAGACGAACACCGGGGAGCTGTTTTTT.